What follows are 4 T cell receptor beta chains derived from one specimen sequenced in a study of T-cell memory formation after mild COVID-19. TCRdb reanalysed the 5' RACE reads using MiXCR and keeps one entry per CDR3 protein. This sample has about 340,000 distinct CDR3 sequences; over 20% occur once, and the top ten carry around 13%. Sequencing was performed on PBMCs or a T cell subset sorted from them (not recorded which). These TCRs come from an adult woman who had mild COVID-19 (a few samples of this study predate the infection). Cell type and time point are not known.

The chain couples TRBV12-3 or TRBV12-4 to TRBJ1-1; D not certain. CDR3 length: 13 residues. The V and J ends lost 5 bases and 1 base respectively, with 8 bases between them. The CDR3 bases are TGTGCCAGCAGTAAGGGCAAGAACACTGAAGCTTTCTTT. Encoded protein: CASSKGKNTEAFF.

V and J are TRBV5-6 and TRBJ2-7; 7 nucleotides match TRBD2. V was pared by 4 bases and J by 2 bases, with 6 bases of the junction left unmatched. Germline V gives CDR1 SGHDT, CDR2 YYEEEE. The CDR3 loop spans 14 amino acids. The chain's CDR3 is CASSLGLGPYEQYF. The CDR3 nucleotides are TGTGCCAGCAGCCTCGGACTAGGCCCCTACGAGCAGTACTTC. The full variable domain, rest sourced from reference TRBV5-6 and TRBJ2-7, is DAGVTQSPTHLIKTRGQQVTLRCSPKSGHDTVSWYQQALGQGPQFIFQYYEEEERQRGNFPDRFSGHQFPNYSSELNVNALLLGDSALYLCASSLGLGPYEQYFGPGTRLTVT.

Only a few counts were recorded for this clonotype. This chain uses TRBV18 with TRBJ1-2; no firm D call. Trimming cost V 3 bases and J 1 base, with 12 bases left between them. The CDR3 is made up of 15 amino acids. CDR1 is KGHSH and CDR2 is LQKENI in the germline V gene. In DNA, the CDR3 is TGTGCCAGCTCACCGGCGTCCCTTTTTAACTATGGCTACACCTTC. This translates into CASSPASLFNYGYTF. Full variable domain (remainder filled in from reference TRBV18 and TRBJ1-2): NAGVMQNPRHLVRRRGQEARLRCSPMKGHSHVYWYRQLPEEGLKFMVYLQKENIIDESGMPKERFSAEFPKEGPSILRIQQVVRGDSAAYFCASSPASLFNYGYTFGSGTRLTVV.

There are many counts of this clonotype. CDR3 in amino acids: CASSRGGATDTQYF. The CDR3 nucleotides are TGTGCCAGCAGCCGCGGGGGGGCCACAGATACGCAGTATTTT. The chain recombines TRBV12-3 or TRBV12-4 with TRBJ2-3; TRBD2 agrees at 9 bases. Trimming removed 6 bases from V and 2 bases from J; junction bases left unmatched: 3. The CDR3 is 14 amino acids.